This T cell receptor (beta chain) was found in a study of cytomegalovirus exposure and HLA in healthy donors. Study information: Roughly 180 million T cells yielded some 100 million unique TCR beta sequences, as an earlier analysis found. Overall study results and limits: Testing in vitro showed a few CMV-associated chains specific for CMV antigens. Later on, a genetic analysis was performed. It linked a missense variant in DCLRE1C with V- and J-gene trimming of TCR beta. Rates of TCR association differed by HLA locus in a later analysis, with DRB1 highest and HLA-C lowest.

Primers: 60 Vbeta forward and 13 Jbeta reverse. Method: immunoSEQ multiplex PCR; TCRdb's copy keeps in-frame clones and lacks some. The data show about 180,000 clones, around 80% seen once. The sample holds one count of this clone. The target antigen is unknown. This CDR3 region has 17 residues. Trimming pared 5 bases from V and 4 bases from J, leaving 23 bases between. Germline-derived CDR1 and CDR2 are SEHNR and FQNEAQ (reference sequence). The specimen sequenced was PBMCs. The chain is built from TRBV7-9 and TRBJ1-1; TRBD1 is a possible D gene (6 bases). The origin of this receptor is a girl aged 5-17 years in good health and CMV-seropositive. CDR3: CASSQNWMRWTATEAFF. The DNA of the CDR3 is TGTGCCAGCAGCCAAAACTGGATGAGGTGGACAGCCACTGAAGCTTTCTTT.